This T cell receptor (beta chain) emerged from a study of vaccination and CD4 T cells after COVID-19. Study-wide results and caveats: Spike mono-reactive status applied to 304 of 307 vaccine-specific clones in convalescent patients. Looking at convalescent patients, a median around 84% of reactive clones were present only post-vaccination.

The treatment: approximately 10-day PBMC culture with coronavirus spike peptide pools or control peptides (ViraFEST assay). The authors cultured two million PBMCs per well with 10 IU/ml IL-2 and about 9.4 ug/ml peptide pools. With regard to this clonotype: Its antigen is not identified.

The study sequenced cultured CD4+ T cell DNA using the Oncomine TCR Beta short-read assay. Using the QIAamp micro DNA kit, genomic DNA was extracted from the CD4+ T cells that had been cultured. TCRdb recomputed calls from the PCR reads with MiXCR, one row per CDR3 protein. The profile shows approximately 13,000 distinct CDR3 sequences, roughly 73% of them singletons. This sequence was found in a human donor who had recovered from COVID-19. The specimen sequenced was CD4+ T cells from blood, cultured in vitro.

Written as DNA, the CDR3 is TGCGCCAGCAGTGAGTCCTACGAGCAGTACTTC. Encoded protein: CASSESYEQYF. The chain joins TRBV10-1 to TRBJ2-7; D gene unclear. Germline CDR1 and CDR2: WNHNN and SYGVQD (reference sequence). Trimming took 0 bases from V and 3 from J, leaving 0 bases between them. This CDR3 has 11 amino acids.